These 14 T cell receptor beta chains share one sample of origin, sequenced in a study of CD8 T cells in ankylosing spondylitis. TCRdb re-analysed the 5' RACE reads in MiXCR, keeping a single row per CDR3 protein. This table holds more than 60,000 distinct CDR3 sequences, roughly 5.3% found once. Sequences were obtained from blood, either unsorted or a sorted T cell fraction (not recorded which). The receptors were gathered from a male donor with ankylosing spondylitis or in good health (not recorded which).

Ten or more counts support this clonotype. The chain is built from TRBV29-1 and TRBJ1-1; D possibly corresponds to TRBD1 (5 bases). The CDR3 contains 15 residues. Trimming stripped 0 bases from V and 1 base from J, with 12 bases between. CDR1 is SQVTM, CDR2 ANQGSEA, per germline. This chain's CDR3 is CSVEDSGAGNTEAFF. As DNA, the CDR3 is TGCAGCGTTGAAGATTCCGGGGCGGGGAACACTGAAGCTTTCTTT. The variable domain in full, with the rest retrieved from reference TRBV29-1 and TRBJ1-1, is SAVISQKPSRDICQRGTSLTIQCQVDSQVTMMFWYRQQPGQSLTLIATANQGSEATYESGFVIDKFPISRPNLTFSTLTVSNMSPEDSSIYLCSVEDSGAGNTEAFFGQGTRLTVV.

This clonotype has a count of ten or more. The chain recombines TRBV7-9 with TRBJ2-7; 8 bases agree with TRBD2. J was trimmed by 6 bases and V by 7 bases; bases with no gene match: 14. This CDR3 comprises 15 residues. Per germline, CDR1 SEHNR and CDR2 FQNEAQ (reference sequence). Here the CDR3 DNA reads TGTGCCAGCACCCCTCCAGGGACTAGTTCGCCCGAGCAGTACTTC. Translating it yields CASTPPGTSSPEQYF.

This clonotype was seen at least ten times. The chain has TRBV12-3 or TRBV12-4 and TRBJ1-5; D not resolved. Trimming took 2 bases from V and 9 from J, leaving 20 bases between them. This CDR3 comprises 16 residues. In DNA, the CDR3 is TGTGCCAGCAGTTTACCCTCGGGGAAAGGGCCCAGGCCCCAGCATTTT. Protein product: CASSLPSGKGPRPQHF.

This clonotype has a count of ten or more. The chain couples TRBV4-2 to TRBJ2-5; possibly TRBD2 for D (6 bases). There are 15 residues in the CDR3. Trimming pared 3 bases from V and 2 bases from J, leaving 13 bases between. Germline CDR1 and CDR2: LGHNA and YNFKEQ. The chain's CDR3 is CASSQTDYPQETQYF. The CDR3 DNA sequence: TGTGCCAGCAGCCAGACGGACTATCCACAAGAGACCCAGTACTTC.

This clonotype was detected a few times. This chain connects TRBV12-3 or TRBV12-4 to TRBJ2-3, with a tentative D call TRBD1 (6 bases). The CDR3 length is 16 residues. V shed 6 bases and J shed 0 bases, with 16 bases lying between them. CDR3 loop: CASRRRQASSTDTQYF. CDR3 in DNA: TGTGCCAGCAGGCGACGACAGGCCTCTAGCACAGATACGCAGTATTTT.

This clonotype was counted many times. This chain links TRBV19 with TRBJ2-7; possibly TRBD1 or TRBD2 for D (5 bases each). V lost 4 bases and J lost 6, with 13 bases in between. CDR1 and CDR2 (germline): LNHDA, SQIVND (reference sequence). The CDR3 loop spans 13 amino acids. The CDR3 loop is CASSKPGTSEQYF. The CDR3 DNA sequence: TGTGCCAGTAGTAAGCCCGGGACCTCCGAGCAGTACTTC.

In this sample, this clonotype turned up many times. CDR3 sequence: CASSPVGEKLFF. Written as DNA, the CDR3 is TGTGCCAGCTCACCTGTGGGAGAAAAACTGTTTTTT. The V and J genes are TRBV18 and TRBJ1-4; D call uncertain. This CDR3 region has 12 residues. V was pared by 3 bases and J by 8 bases, with 7 bases between. CDR1 and CDR2 from the germline V gene are KGHSH and LQKENI.

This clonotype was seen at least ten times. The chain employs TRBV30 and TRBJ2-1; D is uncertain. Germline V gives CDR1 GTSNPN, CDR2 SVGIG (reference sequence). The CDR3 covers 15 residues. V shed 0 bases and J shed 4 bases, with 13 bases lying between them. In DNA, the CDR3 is TGTGCCTGGAGTGTACTCGCCTTGGGATACAATGAGCAGTTCTTC. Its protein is CAWSVLALGYNEQFF.

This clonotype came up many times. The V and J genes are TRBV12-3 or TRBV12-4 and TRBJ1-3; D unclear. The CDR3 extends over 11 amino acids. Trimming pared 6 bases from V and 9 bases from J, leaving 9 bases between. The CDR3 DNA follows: TGTGCCAGCAGGGCGTGGAGCACCATATATTTT. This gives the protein CASRAWSTIYF.

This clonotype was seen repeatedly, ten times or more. CDR3 sequence: CASSSQRLAGGTDTQYF. Written as DNA, the CDR3 is TGTGCCAGCAGTTCCCAACGACTAGCGGGAGGCACAGATACGCAGTATTTT. This chain joins TRBV12-3 or TRBV12-4 and TRBJ2-3, with TRBD2 identical over 12 bases. The trim removed 4 bases at V and 1 base at J, leaving 6 bases unmatched. This CDR3 spans 17 amino acids.

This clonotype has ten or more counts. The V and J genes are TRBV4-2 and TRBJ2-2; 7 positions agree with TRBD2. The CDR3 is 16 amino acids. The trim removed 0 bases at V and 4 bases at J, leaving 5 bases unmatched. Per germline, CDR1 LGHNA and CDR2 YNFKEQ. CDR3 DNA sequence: TGTGCCAGCAGCCAAGAGGTCGGGGGGATCACCGGGGAGCTGTTTTTT. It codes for CASSQEVGGITGELFF.

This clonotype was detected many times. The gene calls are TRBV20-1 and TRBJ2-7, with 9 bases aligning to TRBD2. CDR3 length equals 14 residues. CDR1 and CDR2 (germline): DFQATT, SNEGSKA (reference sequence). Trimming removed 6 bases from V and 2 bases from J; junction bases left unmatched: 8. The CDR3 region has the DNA TGCAGTGCAAATAGCGGGGGCAAACCCTACGAGCAGTACTTC. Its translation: CSANSGGKPYEQYF.

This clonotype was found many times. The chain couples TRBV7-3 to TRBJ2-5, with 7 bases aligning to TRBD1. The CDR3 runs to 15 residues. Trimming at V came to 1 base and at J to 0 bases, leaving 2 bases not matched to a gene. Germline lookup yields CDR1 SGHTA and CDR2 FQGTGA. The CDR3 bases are TGTGCCAGCAGCTTAATGGGACAGTACCAAGAGACCCAGTACTTC. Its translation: CASSLMGQYQETQYF.

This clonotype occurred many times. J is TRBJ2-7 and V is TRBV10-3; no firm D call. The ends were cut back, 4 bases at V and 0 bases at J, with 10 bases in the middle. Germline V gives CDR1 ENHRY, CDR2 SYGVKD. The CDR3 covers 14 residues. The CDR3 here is CAISGTADSYEQYF. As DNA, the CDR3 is TGTGCCATCAGTGGGACGGCAGACTCCTACGAGCAGTACTTC.